This T cell receptor beta chain appears in the sequencing data of a study of blood T cell repertoires in COVID-19. Study details: Samples came from the United States, Italy and Spain, spanning acute and convalescent COVID-19. The analysed material was cDNA or gDNA that came from T cells, B-cell-depleted T cells, or PBMCs.

As handled by the study authors: Using reference gene primer amplification, nucleated cell counts were estimated. Clones were read by immunoSEQ multiplex PCR, and TCRdb kept only the in-frame ones, dropping some. The V and J calls and clone size are taken from that table; D and trimming were inferred from the DNA. The profile covers under 120,000 clones, with around 87% appearing a single time and 32% taken by the ten largest. There are 14 residues in the CDR3. V lost 6 bases to trimming and J lost 7 bases; unmatched junction nucleotides: 8. Germline CDR1 reads MNHEY; CDR2 reads SVGEGT. The source material was peripheral blood. The receptor was derived from an elderly woman with acute or convalescent COVID-19. The genes are TRBV6-2 or TRBV6-3 and TRBJ1-5; 8 bases agree with TRBD1. In DNA, the CDR3 is TGTGCCAGCAGCCAGGACAGGGTGATACAGCCCCAGCATTTT. Translation: CASSQDRVIQPQHF.